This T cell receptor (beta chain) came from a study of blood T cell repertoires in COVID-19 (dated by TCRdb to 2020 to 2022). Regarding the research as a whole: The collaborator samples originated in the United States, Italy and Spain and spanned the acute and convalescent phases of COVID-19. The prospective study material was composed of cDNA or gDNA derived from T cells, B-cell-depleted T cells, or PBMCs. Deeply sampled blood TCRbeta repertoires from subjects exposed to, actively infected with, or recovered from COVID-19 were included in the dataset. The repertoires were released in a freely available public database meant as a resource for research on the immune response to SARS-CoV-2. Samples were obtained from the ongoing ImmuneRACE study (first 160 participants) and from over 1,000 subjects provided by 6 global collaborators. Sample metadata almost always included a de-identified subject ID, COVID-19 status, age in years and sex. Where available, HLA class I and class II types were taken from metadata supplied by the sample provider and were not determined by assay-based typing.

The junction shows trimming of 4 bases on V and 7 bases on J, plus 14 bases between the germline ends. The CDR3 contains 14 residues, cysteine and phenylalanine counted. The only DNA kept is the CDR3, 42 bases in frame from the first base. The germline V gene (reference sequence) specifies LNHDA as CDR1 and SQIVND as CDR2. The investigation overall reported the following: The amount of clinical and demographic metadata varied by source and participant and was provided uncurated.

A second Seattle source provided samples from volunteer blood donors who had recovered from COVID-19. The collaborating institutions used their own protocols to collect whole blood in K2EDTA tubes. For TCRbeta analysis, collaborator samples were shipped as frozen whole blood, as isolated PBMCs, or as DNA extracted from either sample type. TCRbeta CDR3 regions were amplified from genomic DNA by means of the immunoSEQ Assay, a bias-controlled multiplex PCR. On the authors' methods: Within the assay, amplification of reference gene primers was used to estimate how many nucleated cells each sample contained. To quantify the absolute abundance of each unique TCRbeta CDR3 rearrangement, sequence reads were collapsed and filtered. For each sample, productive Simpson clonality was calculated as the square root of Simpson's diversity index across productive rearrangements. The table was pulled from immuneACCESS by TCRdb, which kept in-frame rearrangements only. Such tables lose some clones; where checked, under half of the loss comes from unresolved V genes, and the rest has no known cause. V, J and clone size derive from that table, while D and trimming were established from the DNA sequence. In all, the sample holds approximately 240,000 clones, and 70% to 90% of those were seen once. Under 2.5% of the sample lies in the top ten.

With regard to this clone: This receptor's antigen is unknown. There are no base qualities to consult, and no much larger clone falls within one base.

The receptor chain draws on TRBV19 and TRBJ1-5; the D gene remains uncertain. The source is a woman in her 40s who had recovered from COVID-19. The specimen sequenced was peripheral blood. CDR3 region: CASSNDWGEQPQHF. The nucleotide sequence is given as TGTGCCAGTAGTAATGATTGGGGAGAGCAGCCCCAGCATTTT.